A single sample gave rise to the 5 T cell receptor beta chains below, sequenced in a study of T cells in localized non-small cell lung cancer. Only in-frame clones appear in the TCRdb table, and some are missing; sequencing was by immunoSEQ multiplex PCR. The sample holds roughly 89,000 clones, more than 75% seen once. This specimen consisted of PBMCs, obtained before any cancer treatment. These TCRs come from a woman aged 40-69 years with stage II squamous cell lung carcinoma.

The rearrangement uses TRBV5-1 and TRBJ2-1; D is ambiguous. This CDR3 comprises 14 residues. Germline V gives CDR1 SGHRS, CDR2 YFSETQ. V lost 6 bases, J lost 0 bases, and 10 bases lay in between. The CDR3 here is CASTLSNSYNEQFF. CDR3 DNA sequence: TGCGCCAGCACGCTCTCTAACTCCTACAATGAGCAGTTCTTC.

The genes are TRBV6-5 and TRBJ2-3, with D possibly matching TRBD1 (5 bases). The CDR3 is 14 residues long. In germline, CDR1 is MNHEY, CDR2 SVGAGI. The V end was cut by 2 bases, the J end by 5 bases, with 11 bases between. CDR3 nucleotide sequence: TGTGCCAGCAGTTACAGACAGTCGGAAGATACGCAGTATTTT. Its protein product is CASSYRQSEDTQYF.

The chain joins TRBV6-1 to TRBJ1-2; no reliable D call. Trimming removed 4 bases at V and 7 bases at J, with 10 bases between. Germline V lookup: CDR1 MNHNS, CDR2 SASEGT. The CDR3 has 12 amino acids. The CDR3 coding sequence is TGTGCCAGCAGTGCCTGGACTACTGGCTACACCTTC. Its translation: CASSAWTTGYTF.

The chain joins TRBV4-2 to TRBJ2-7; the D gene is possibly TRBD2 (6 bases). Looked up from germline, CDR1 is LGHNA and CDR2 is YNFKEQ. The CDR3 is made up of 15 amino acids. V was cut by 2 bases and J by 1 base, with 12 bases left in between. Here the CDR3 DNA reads TGTGCCAGCAGCCAACCCCAAAGCGGGTCCTACGAGCAGTACTTC. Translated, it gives CASSQPQSGSYEQYF.

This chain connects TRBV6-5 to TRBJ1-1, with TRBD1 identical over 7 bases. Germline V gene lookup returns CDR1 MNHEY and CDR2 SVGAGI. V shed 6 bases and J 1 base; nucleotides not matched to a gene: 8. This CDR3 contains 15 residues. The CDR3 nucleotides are TGTGCCAGCAGGCGGAACGGACAGGAGAACACTGAAGCTTTCTTT. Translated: CASRRNGQENTEAFF.